These T cell receptor beta chains were read from a single sample in a study of Graves' ophthalmopathy and Graves' hyperthyroidism. TCRdb analysed the multiplex PCR reads with MiXCR anew, one entry per CDR3 protein. In the table there are about 740,000 distinct CDR3 sequences, approximately 40% of which are singletons. The specimen sequenced was peripheral blood. The receptors come from an adult man with Graves' ophthalmopathy. Each CDR3 is given with its conserved first and last residue. Each record gives: clone size, D gene, V gene, J gene, CDR3 protein, CDR3 DNA. The D gene is left open where the match is weak. Size is omitted from some rows. Given values are once, few, many or a class for expanded clones.

NA	NA	TRBV5-4	TRBJ1-4	CARSLAGQEKLFF	TGTGCCCGCAGCTTGGCCGGGCAGGAAAAACTGTTTTTT
NA	NA	TRBV20-1	TRBJ2-7	CSATSTVLSYEQYF	TGCAGTGCTACCTCTACAGTCCTCTCCTACGAGCAGTACTTC
many	NA	TRBV2	TRBJ2-7	CASSDLAGSPQYF	TGTGCCAGCAGTGATCTGGCAGGCAGCCCGCAGTACTTC
NA	TRBD1	TRBV15	TRBJ1-2	CATSTPGTGSYGYTF	TGTGCCACCAGCACACCCGGGACAGGTTCCTATGGCTACACCTTC
NA	NA	TRBV20-1	TRBJ1-6	CSAKPFLAPGPYNSPLHF	TGCAGTGCTAAACCTTTTTTGGCCCCGGGGCCCTATAATTCACCCCTCCACTTT
NA	NA	TRBV7-9	TRBJ2-7	CASSFSRRSYEQYF	TGTGCCAGCAGCTTTTCCCGAAGAAGCTACGAGCAGTACTTC
many	NA	TRBV24-1	TRBJ1-5	CATRHDGHLVSNQPQHF	TGTGCCACCAGACACGACGGGCACCTCGTTAGCAATCAGCCCCAGCATTTT
many	NA	TRBV15	TRBJ1-6	CATSRGFGRGTSPLHF	TGTGCCACCAGCAGAGGCTTCGGAAGGGGTACTTCACCCCTCCACTTT
NA	NA	TRBV25-1	TRBJ2-2	CASSLEPGVNTGELFF	TGTGCCAGCAGCTTAGAGCCAGGGGTTAACACCGGGGAGCTGTTTTTT
NA	NA	TRBV29-1	TRBJ2-3	CSVEYTDKDTQYF	TGCAGCGTTGAATACACAGACAAAGATACGCAGTATTTT
NA	TRBD1	TRBV6-5	TRBJ1-3	CASGRGQGLSGNTVYF	TGTGCCAGCGGACGAGGACAGGGCCTCTCTGGAAACACCGTATATTTT
NA	NA	TRBV6-5	TRBJ1-1	CASSYNGMHTEAFF	TGTGCCAGCAGTTACAATGGGATGCACACTGAAGCTTTCTTT
many	TRBD1	TRBV24-1	TRBJ1-5	CASSPTVGTGFNQPQHF	TGTGCCAGCAGTCCCACGGTAGGGACAGGGTTTAATCAGCCCCAGCATTTT
NA	TRBD1	TRBV20-1	TRBJ1-6	CSALGGTGGPYNSPLHF	TGCAGTGCTTTAGGCGGAACAGGGGGCCCCTATAATTCACCCCTCCACTTT
NA	TRBD1	TRBV19	TRBJ1-2	CASRRQGVNYGYTF	TGTGCCAGTAGGCGTCAGGGGGTAAACTATGGCTACACCTTC
NA	NA	TRBV6-6	TRBJ2-7	CASSYTQPYDEQYF	TGTGCCAGCAGTTACACGCAGCCCTACGACGAGCAGTACTTC
few	NA	TRBV7-9	TRBJ2-5	CASSFGVRVGSKETQYF	TGTGCCAGCAGCTTCGGGGTCAGGGTCGGGAGCAAAGAGACCCAGTACTTC
NA	NA	TRBV10-3	TRBJ1-4	CAISDSRGKLFF	TGTGCCATCAGTGACTCGCGGGGAAAACTGTTTTTT
NA	NA	TRBV24-1	TRBJ1-5	CATSDLVAGDQPQHF	TGTGCCACCAGTGATTTGGTGGCAGGGGATCAGCCCCAGCATTTT
NA	TRBD2	TRBV25-1	TRBJ2-2	CASSLMASGSGAGELFF	TGTGCCAGCAGCTTAATGGCTAGCGGGAGTGGGGCCGGGGAGCTGTTTTTT
NA	TRBD1	TRBV29-1	TRBJ1-5	CSVIVGQHNQPQHF	TGCAGCGTTATAGTGGGACAGCACAATCAGCCCCAGCATTTT
NA	NA	TRBV10-3	TRBJ1-2	CASRLDRSVFGYTF	TGTGCCAGCAGACTAGACAGGTCGGTGTTCGGCTACACCTTC
few	NA	TRBV7-2	TRBJ2-7	CASSYSRTSFGNHEQYF	TGTGCCAGCAGTTACTCCAGAACTAGTTTTGGGAACCACGAGCAGTACTTC
many	NA	TRBV24-1	TRBJ1-2	CATSVSNYGYTF	TGTGCCACCAGTGTATCCAATTATGGCTACACCTTC
few	NA	TRBV7-2	TRBJ2-7	CASSFPTSTYEQYF	TGTGCCAGCAGCTTCCCGACATCTACCTACGAGCAGTACTTC
NA	TRBD1	TRBV7-2	TRBJ2-5	CASSPWTGTETQYF	TGTGCCAGCAGCCCATGGACAGGGACCGAGACCCAGTACTTC
NA	TRBD1	TRBV20-1	TRBJ1-1	CSASSTGTRKAFF	TGCAGTGCTAGTTCGACAGGGACTCGTAAAGCTTTCTTT
few	NA	TRBV6-5	TRBJ1-2	CASSYSQAYGYTF	TGTGCCAGCAGTTACTCCCAAGCCTATGGCTACACCTTC
NA	NA	TRBV7-9	TRBJ2-3	CASSSQGSRADTQYF	TGTGCCAGCTCGTCACAGGGTTCCCGGGCAGATACGCAGTATTTT
many	NA	TRBV7-9	TRBJ1-1	CASSQRDFAAEAFF	TGTGCCAGCAGCCAACGGGACTTCGCTGCTGAAGCTTTCTTT
few	NA	TRBV14	TRBJ2-5	CASSQGTRNQETQYF	TGTGCCAGCAGCCAAGGGACAAGAAATCAAGAGACCCAGTACTTC
many	NA	TRBV19	TRBJ2-6	CASSSGANVLTF	TGTGCCAGCAGCTCTGGGGCCAACGTCCTGACTTTC
NA	TRBD1	TRBV24-1	TRBJ1-1	CATSDPGTGTTEAFF	TGTGCCACCAGTGACCCAGGGACAGGGACCACTGAAGCTTTCTTT
NA	NA	TRBV7-9	TRBJ1-5	CASSPDIGSQHF	TGCGCCAGCAGCCCAGATATTGGGTCCCAGCATTTT
NA	NA	TRBV20-1	TRBJ1-5	CSARVGIGNQPQHF	TGCAGTGCTAGGGTGGGGATCGGCAATCAGCCCCAGCATTTT
NA	TRBD1	TRBV2	TRBJ1-1	CASNWDRGQGTEAFF	TGTGCCAGCAATTGGGACAGGGGACAAGGCACTGAAGCTTTCTTT
NA	NA	TRBV10-3	TRBJ2-7	CASEDTTYELYF	TGTGCCTCTGAGGACACTACCTACGAGCTGTACTTC
NA	NA	TRBV7-9	TRBJ1-4	CASSVAPGPANEKLLF	TGTGCCAGCAGCGTAGCCCCAGGGCCGGCTAATGAAAAACTGCTTTTT
NA	TRBD2	TRBV29-1	TRBJ2-7	CSVGLGDYELYF	TGCAGCGTTGGATTAGGGGACTACGAGCTGTACTTC
once	NA	TRBV20-1	TRBJ2-2	CSARERGRGGELFF	TGCAGTGCTAGAGAGCGGGGACGTGGCGGGGAGCTGTTTTTT
NA	TRBD2	TRBV20-1	TRBJ2-7	CSARFGGGYEQYF	TGCAGTGCTAGATTTGGCGGGGGCTACGAGCAGTACTTC
many	NA	TRBV9	TRBJ2-5	CASSVAPSWETQYF	TGTGCCAGCAGCGTAGCCCCGTCTTGGGAGACCCAGTACTTC
NA	TRBD1	TRBV24-1	TRBJ1-5	CASSDGQGAWRNQPQHF	TGTGCCAGCAGCGACGGACAGGGGGCCTGGCGCAATCAGCCCCAGCATTTT
few	NA	TRBV25-1	TRBJ2-2	CASSDGWNTGELFF	TGTGCCAGCAGTGACGGCTGGAACACCGGGGAGCTGTTTTTT
NA	TRBD2	TRBV19	TRBJ2-3	CASSIDPRASGGDTQYF	TGTGCCAGTAGTATCGACCCCAGGGCTAGCGGGGGAGATACGCAGTATTTT
NA	NA	TRBV29-1	TRBJ1-3	CSVRTVNTIYF	TGCAGCGTACGGACGGTGAACACCATATATTTT
NA	NA	TRBV7-9	TRBJ2-7	CASSLPAIGANYEQYF	TGTGCCAGCAGCTTACCAGCTATAGGGGCAAACTACGAGCAGTACTTC
few	NA	TRBV10-3	TRBJ1-5	CASASSGLGQPQHF	TGTGCCAGCGCATCCTCAGGGTTAGGACAGCCCCAGCATTTT
NA	NA	TRBV7-9	TRBJ1-1	CASSSVRGVNTEAFF	TGTGCCAGCAGCTCGGTTCGGGGGGTCAACACTGAAGCTTTCTTT
NA	NA	TRBV19	TRBJ1-5	CASSLGPGMGNQPQHF	TGTGCCAGCAGCTTGGGTCCGGGAATGGGTAATCAGCCCCAGCATTTT